The next 13 T cell receptor beta chains were all read from a single sample in a study of blood T cell repertoires in COVID-19. Produced via immunoSEQ multiplex PCR; TCRdb's table is partial and in-frame only. The top ten clones hold about 5% of a sample with 150,000 to 200,000 clones, approximately 90% of them seen once. Material: peripheral blood. The receptors originated from a human donor in a cohort sampled during active COVID-19.

This chain joins TRBV24-1 and TRBJ2-3, with 8 bases aligning to TRBD2. The trim removed 7 bases at V and 1 base at J, leaving 6 bases unmatched. Germline V CDR1 and CDR2: KGHDR, SFDVKD. The CDR3 is 15 amino acids. The chain's CDR3 is CATSLRGAGTDTQYF. CDR3 nucleotide sequence: TGTGCCACCAGCTTGCGGGGGGCCGGCACAGATACGCAGTATTTT.

This chain connects TRBV5-4 to TRBJ2-7, with 7 bases lining up with TRBD1. The V gene end was trimmed by 0 bases and the J gene end by 7 bases; junction bases not matched to a gene: 7. Germline CDR1 reads SGHNT; CDR2 reads YYREEE (reference sequence). CDR3 size: 14 residues. CDR3 loop: CASSLGSGGREQYF. CDR3 nucleotide sequence: TGTGCCAGCAGCTTGGGGTCAGGGGGTAGGGAGCAGTACTTC.

This rearrangement joins TRBV5-4 to TRBJ1-2; D remains unclear. The germline V gene has CDR1 SGHNT and CDR2 YYREEE (reference sequence). The CDR3 loop spans 13 amino acids. V shed 0 bases and J shed 6 bases, with 9 bases lying between them. The CDR3 sequence is CASSLGGRDGYTF. The CDR3 DNA is TGTGCCAGCAGCTTGGGAGGGCGGGATGGCTACACCTTC.

The genes are TRBV7-9 and TRBJ1-1; D call uncertain. Germline CDR1 is SEHNR and CDR2 is FQNEAQ (reference sequence). The CDR3 has 13 amino acids. V shed 3 bases and J shed 4 bases, with 9 bases lying between them. Written as DNA, the CDR3 is TGTGCCAGCAGCTTCCGGGAAGGCACTGAAGCTTTCTTT. Its translation is CASSFREGTEAFF.

The chain combines TRBV20-1 with TRBJ1-2, with TRBD1 as a possible D gene (5 bases). This CDR3 region has 11 residues. CDR1 is DFQATT and CDR2 is SNEGSKA in the germline V gene (reference sequence). V lost 7 bases and J 7 bases, leaving 13 bases between the germline ends. Written as DNA, the CDR3 is TGCAGTGTCCGGGCGGGGGTTGGCTACACCTTC. It translates to CSVRAGVGYTF.

This rearrangement joins TRBV20-1 to TRBJ2-7, with 10 bases fitting TRBD2. There are 14 residues in the CDR3. Germline V CDR1 and CDR2: DFQATT, SNEGSKA (reference sequence). Losses at the gene ends were 3 bases for V and 0 bases for J; bases not matched to a gene: 2. The CDR3 DNA reads TGCAGTGCTAGTCGGACTAGCGGCTCCTACGAGCAGTACTTC. Residues: CSASRTSGSYEQYF.

V gene TRBV21-1 combines with J gene TRBJ2-7; TRBD1, the table's D call, lacks a check against the DNA. TRBV21-1 is a known pseudogene. The CDR3 has 14 residues. CDR3 sequence reads: CASKGGGQYYEQYF. CDR3 bases: TGTGCCAGCAAAGGAGGGGGACAGTACTACGAGCAGTACTTC.

This clone appeared once. This chain connects TRBV20-1 to TRBJ2-7, with a weak D call TRBD2 (6 bases). CDR3 length: 11 residues. The germline gives CDR1 DFQATT, CDR2 SNEGSKA (reference sequence). The V end lost 0 bases, the J end lost 10 bases, and 10 bases lay between the germline ends. The CDR3 bases are TGCAGTGCTAGAGAGGGACTGGGACAGTACTTC. It codes for CSAREGLGQYF.

The chain carries TRBV6-6 and TRBJ1-3; 7 nucleotides align to TRBD1. Germline V gene lookup returns CDR1 MNHNY and CDR2 SVGAGI (reference sequence). This CDR3 has 16 amino acids. J was trimmed by 0 bases and V by 5 bases; bases with no gene match: 7. CDR3 sequence: CASSNRQGSSGNTIYF. The CDR3 DNA reads as TGTGCCAGCAGTAACAGACAGGGTAGCTCTGGAAACACCATATATTTT.

This clone was found once. The V gene is TRBV9, the J gene TRBJ1-1; 9 nucleotides agree with TRBD1. The CDR3 is 18 amino acids. Germline CDR1 reads SGDLS; CDR2 reads YYNGEE. Unmatched junction bases numbered 18, after V lost 4 bases and J lost 5 bases. CDR3 region: CASSLRPGTGREGTEAFF. In DNA, the CDR3 is TGTGCCAGCAGCCTAAGACCCGGGACAGGGAGGGAGGGGACTGAAGCTTTCTTT. The variable domain in full, with the rest retrieved from reference TRBV9 and TRBJ1-1, is DSGVTQTPKHLITATGQRVTLRCSPRSGDLSVYWYQQSLDQGLQFLIQYYNGEERAKGNILERFSAQQFPDLHSELNLSSLELGDSALYFCASSLRPGTGREGTEAFFGQGTRLTVV.

The chain uses TRBV5-6 and TRBJ1-4; no clear D. Between the trimmed V and J ends, which lost 3 bases and 5 bases, there was a span of 11 bases. This CDR3 comprises 14 residues. Germline V CDR1 and CDR2: SGHDT, YYEEEE. In DNA form, the CDR3 reads TGTGCCAGCAGCTCCTCGGGGTTGAATGAAAAACTGTTTTTT. It specifies CASSSSGLNEKLFF.

The genes are TRBV28 and TRBJ2-5, with TRBD2 matching 12 bases. Germline V gives CDR1 MDHEN, CDR2 SYDVKM. Trimming cost V 2 bases and J 2 bases; bases outside gene matches: 0. The CDR3 covers 15 residues. CDR3 bases: TGTGCCAGCAGTTTACTAGCGGGAGGGCAAGAGACCCAGTACTTC. Translated, it gives CASSLLAGGQETQYF.

The V gene is TRBV6-5, the J gene TRBJ2-7; 10 nucleotides align to TRBD1. J lost 1 base, V lost 4 bases, and 4 bases had no gene match. There are 15 residues in the CDR3. Germline V lookup: CDR1 MNHEY, CDR2 SVGAGI. This CDR3 is CASSWGGQGSYEQYF. The DNA of the CDR3 is TGTGCCAGCAGTTGGGGGGGACAGGGGTCCTACGAGCAGTACTTC.